These 9 T cell receptor beta chains came from one sample sequenced in a study of blood T cell repertoires in COVID-19. The method was immunoSEQ multiplex PCR; TCRdb's version includes in-frame clones alone and lacks a portion of them. The sample consists of more than 200,000 clones, approximately 80% of them appearing once. The specimen sequenced was peripheral blood. The receptor source for this set is a man in his 60s with acute or convalescent COVID-19.

With respect to this clone: At one of its ends the junction is not consistent with the germline gene, which may arise from a read error. The chain employs TRBV4-1 and TRBJ1-1; D gene unclear. CDR1 MGHRA and CDR2 YSYEKL come from the germline V gene. The CDR3 runs 12 residues. Here the CDR3 DNA reads TGCGCCAGCAGCCAAGACCGCTCCCGTCAGGTCTTT. Its translation is CASSQDRSRQVF.

In DNA, the CDR3 is TGTGCCAGTAGTATTCGCGGGGGGGCTGGCTACACCTTC. Translated: CASSIRGGAGYTF. The chain joins TRBV19 to TRBJ1-2; TRBD1 is a possible D gene (6 bases). This CDR3 has 13 residues. Germline CDR1 LNHDA, CDR2 SQIVND (reference sequence). Trimming pared 3 bases from V and 7 bases from J, leaving 12 bases between.

The gene calls are TRBV11-2 and TRBJ2-2; 9 nucleotides line up with TRBD1. V lost 5 bases to trimming and J lost 7 bases; unmatched junction nucleotides: 14. This CDR3 has 17 residues. The germline V gene encodes CDR1 SGHAT and CDR2 FQNNGV. The chain's CDR3 is CASSHFHSPTGGGELFF. As DNA, the CDR3 is TGTGCCAGCAGCCACTTCCATTCCCCGACAGGGGGCGGGGAGCTGTTTTTT.

V usage is TRBV28 and J usage is TRBJ1-2, with D possibly being TRBD1 (5 bases). Trimming shortened V by 4 bases and J by 6 bases, and 9 bases separated the two germline ends. The CDR3 is 12 amino acids. CDR1 and CDR2 (germline): MDHEN, SYDVKM. The CDR3 reads CASSSGFDGYTF. In DNA form, the CDR3 reads TGTGCCAGCAGTTCAGGGTTTGATGGCTACACCTTC.

This clone came up once. This sequence joins TRBV7-3 and TRBJ2-7; tentative D call: TRBD1 (5 bases). Germline V gene sequence: CDR1 SGHTA, CDR2 FQGTGA. The CDR3 loop spans 14 amino acids. V was trimmed by 3 bases and J by 0 bases, leaving 9 bases between them. The CDR3 sequence is CASSLTVNSYEQYF. The DNA for the CDR3 is TGTGCCAGCAGCTTGACAGTAAACTCCTACGAGCAGTACTTC.

This clone was counted at least ten times. The rearrangement links TRBV7-6 to TRBJ1-5, with a tentative D call TRBD1 (6 bases). Trimming cost V 1 base and J 5 bases, with 15 bases left between them. Germline-derived CDR1 and CDR2 are SGHVS and FNYEAQ. This CDR3 spans 16 amino acids. CDR3 sequence reads: CASSLGSGGADQPQHF. Written as DNA, the CDR3 is TGTGCCAGCAGCTTAGGGTCTGGGGGGGCGGATCAGCCCCAGCATTTT. Filled out from reference TRBV7-6 and TRBJ1-5, the complete variable domain reads GAGVSQSPRYKVTKRGQDVALRCDPISGHVSLYWYRQALGQGPEFLTYFNYEAQQDKSGLPNDRFSAERPEGSISTLTIQRTEQRDSAMYRCASSLGSGGADQPQHFGDGTRLSIL.

A single count supports this clone. The chain carries TRBV5-1 and TRBJ2-5, with D maybe TRBD1 (6 bases). Trimming removed 0 bases from V and 3 bases from J, with 12 bases in between. This CDR3 comprises 15 residues. Germline CDR1 SGHRS, CDR2 YFSETQ. Here the CDR3 reads CASSLGEAGEETQYF. In DNA form, the CDR3 reads TGCGCCAGCAGCTTGGGAGAGGCAGGGGAAGAGACCCAGTACTTC.

This chain uses TRBV4-3 with TRBJ2-1, with a tentative D call TRBD2 (5 bases). The CDR3 is 17 amino acids. Per germline, CDR1 LGHNA and CDR2 YSLEER. V lost 0 bases and J lost 2, with 14 bases in between. The CDR3 DNA reads as TGCGCCAGCAGCCAAGATCATCAGGAGGTCCCCTACAATGAGCAGTTCTTC. Its protein is CASSQDHQEVPYNEQFF.

V gene TRBV28 combines with J gene TRBJ1-2; D remains unclear. The CDR3 consists of 15 residues. Germline V gene lookup returns CDR1 MDHEN and CDR2 SYDVKM. The V end lost 5 bases, the J end lost 0 bases, and 13 bases lay between the germline ends. The CDR3 protein is CASSPNSPPNYGYTF. CDR3 sequence (DNA): TGTGCCAGCAGTCCCAACAGTCCCCCTAACTATGGCTACACCTTC.